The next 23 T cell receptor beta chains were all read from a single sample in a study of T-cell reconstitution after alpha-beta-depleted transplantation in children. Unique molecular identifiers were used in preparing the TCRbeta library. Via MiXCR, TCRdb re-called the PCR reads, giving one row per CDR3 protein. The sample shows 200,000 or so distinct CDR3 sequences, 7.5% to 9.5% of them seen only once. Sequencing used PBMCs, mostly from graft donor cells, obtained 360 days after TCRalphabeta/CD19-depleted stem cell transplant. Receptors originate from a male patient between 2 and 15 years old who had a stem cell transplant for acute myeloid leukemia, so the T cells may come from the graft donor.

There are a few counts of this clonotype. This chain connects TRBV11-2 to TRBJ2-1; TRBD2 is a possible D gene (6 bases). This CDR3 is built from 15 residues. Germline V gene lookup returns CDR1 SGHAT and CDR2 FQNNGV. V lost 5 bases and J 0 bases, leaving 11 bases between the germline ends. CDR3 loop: CASSSRGTSYNEQFF. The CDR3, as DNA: TGTGCCAGCAGCAGCCGGGGGACCTCCTACAATGAGCAGTTCTTC.

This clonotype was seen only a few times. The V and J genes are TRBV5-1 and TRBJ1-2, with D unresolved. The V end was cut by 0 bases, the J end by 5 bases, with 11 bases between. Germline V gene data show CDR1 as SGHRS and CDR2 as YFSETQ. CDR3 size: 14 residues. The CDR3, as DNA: TGCGCCAGCAGCTTGGAGGCAGGCGGATATGGCTACACCTTC. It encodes CASSLEAGGYGYTF.

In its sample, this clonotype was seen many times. The CDR3 DNA follows: TGCGCCAGCAGACCTAAGGGGGGAGAGAATGGCTACACCTTC. It is translated as CASRPKGGENGYTF. The chain links TRBV5-1 to TRBJ1-2; TRBD1 is a possible D gene (6 bases). CDR3 length: 14 residues. The ends were cut back, 5 bases at V and 6 bases at J, with 17 bases in the middle. Germline V gene data show CDR1 as SGHRS and CDR2 as YFSETQ.

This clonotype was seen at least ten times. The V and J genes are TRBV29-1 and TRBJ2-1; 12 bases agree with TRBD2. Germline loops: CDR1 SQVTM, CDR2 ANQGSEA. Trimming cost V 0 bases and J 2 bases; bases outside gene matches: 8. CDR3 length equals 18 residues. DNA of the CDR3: TGCAGCGTTGAAGATCGACTAGCGGGAGCCGGCACCTACAATGAGCAGTTCTTC. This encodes CSVEDRLAGAGTYNEQFF.

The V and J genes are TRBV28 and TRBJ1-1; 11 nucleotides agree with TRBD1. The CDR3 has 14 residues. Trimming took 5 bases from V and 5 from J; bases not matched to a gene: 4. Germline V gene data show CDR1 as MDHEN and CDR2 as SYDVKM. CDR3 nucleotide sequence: TGTGCCAGCAGTCCCCGGGACAGGGGGACTGAAGCTTTCTTT. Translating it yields CASSPRDRGTEAFF.

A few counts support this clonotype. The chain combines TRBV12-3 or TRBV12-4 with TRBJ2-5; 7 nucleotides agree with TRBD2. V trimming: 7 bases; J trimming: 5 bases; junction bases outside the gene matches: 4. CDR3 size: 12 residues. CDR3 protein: CASNPGGETQYF. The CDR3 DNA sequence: TGTGCCAGCAATCCCGGGGGGGAGACCCAGTACTTC.

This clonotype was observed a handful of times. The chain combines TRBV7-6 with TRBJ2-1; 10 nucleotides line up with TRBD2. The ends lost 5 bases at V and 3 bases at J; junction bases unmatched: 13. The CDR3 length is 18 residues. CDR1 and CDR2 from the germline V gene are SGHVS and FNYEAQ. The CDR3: CASSLGLAGVRVYNEQFF. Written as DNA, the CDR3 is TGTGCCAGCAGCCTCGGTCTAGCGGGAGTCAGAGTCTACAATGAGCAGTTCTTC. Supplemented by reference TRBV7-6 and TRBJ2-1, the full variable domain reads GAGVSQSPRYKVTKRGQDVALRCDPISGHVSLYWYRQALGQGPEFLTYFNYEAQQDKSGLPNDRFSAERPEGSISTLTIQRTEQRDSAMYRCASSLGLAGVRVYNEQFFGPGTRLTVL.

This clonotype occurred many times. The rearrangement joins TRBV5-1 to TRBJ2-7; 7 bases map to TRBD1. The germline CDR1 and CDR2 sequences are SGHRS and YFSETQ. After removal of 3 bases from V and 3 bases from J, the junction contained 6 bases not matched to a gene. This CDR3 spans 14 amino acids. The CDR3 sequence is CASSYRDSYYEQYF. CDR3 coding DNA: TGCGCCAGCAGCTACCGGGACAGCTACTACGAGCAGTACTTC.

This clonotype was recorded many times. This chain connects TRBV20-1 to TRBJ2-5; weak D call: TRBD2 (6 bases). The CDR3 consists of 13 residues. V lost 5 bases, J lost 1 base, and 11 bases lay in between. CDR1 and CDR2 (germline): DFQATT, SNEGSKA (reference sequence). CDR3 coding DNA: TGCAGTGCTCGCCCCGGGGGCCAAGAGACCCAGTACTTC. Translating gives CSARPGGQETQYF.

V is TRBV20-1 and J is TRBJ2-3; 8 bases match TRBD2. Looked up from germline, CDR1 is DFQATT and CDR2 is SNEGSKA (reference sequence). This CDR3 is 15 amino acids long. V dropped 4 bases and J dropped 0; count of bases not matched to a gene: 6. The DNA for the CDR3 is TGCAGTGCTAAGTCAGCGGGGGAGAGCACAGATACGCAGTATTTT. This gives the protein CSAKSAGESTDTQYF.

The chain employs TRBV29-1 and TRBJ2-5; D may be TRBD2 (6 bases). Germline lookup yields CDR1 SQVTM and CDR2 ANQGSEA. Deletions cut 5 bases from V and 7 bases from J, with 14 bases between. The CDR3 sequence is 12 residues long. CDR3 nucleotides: TGCAGCGTTCCCCGGGGGTCGGGGACCCAGTACTTC. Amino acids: CSVPRGSGTQYF.

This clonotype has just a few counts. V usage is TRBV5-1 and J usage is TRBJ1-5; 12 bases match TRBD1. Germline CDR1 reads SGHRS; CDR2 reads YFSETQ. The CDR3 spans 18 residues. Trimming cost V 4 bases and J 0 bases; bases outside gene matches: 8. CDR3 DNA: TGCGCCAGCAGCCCGCCGGGACAGGGGGCCCATAGCAATCAGCCCCAGCATTTT. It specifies CASSPPGQGAHSNQPQHF.

CDR3 loop: CASSSRLAGTDTQYF. CDR3 coding DNA: TGTGCCAGCAGCTCAAGACTAGCGGGGACAGATACGCAGTATTTT. The genes are TRBV7-2 and TRBJ2-3; 11 bases agree with TRBD2. Germline lookup yields CDR1 SGHTA and CDR2 FQGNSA. This CDR3 contains 15 residues. The J segment lost 3 bases and the V segment lost 4 bases, leaving 3 bases of the junction unmatched.

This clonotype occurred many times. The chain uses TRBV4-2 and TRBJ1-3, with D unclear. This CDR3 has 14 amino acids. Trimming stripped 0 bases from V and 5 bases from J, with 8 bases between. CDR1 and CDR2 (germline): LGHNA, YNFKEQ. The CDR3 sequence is CASSQDTRRNTIYF. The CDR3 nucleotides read TGTGCCAGCAGCCAAGATACCCGGCGAAACACCATATATTTT.

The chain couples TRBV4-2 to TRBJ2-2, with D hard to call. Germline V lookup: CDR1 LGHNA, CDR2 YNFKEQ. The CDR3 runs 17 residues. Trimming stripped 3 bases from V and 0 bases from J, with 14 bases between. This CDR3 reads CASSHAIKSANTGELFF. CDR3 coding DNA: TGTGCCAGCAGCCACGCTATCAAATCCGCGAACACCGGGGAGCTGTTTTTT.

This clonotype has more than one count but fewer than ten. CDR3 coding DNA: TGTGCCAGCAGTTTAGGGCAACTCCCAGCCAAAAACATTCAGTACTTC. The encoded protein is CASSLGQLPAKNIQYF. V gene TRBV12-3 or TRBV12-4 combines with J gene TRBJ2-4; D gene unclear. The CDR3 runs to 16 residues. The ends were cut back, 1 base at V and 0 bases at J, with 10 bases in the middle.

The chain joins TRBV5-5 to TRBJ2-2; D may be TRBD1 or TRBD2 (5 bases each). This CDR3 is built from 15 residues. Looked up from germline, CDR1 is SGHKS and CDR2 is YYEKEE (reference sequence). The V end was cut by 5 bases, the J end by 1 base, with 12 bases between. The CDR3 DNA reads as TGTGCCAGCAGGTCCTGGGACGGGAACACCGGGGAGCTGTTTTTT. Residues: CASRSWDGNTGELFF.

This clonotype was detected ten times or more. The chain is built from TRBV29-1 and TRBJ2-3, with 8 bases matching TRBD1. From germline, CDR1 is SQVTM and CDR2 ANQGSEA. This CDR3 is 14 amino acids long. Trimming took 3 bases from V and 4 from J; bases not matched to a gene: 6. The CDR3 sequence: CSVERTGWADTQYF. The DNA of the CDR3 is TGCAGCGTTGAGAGGACAGGGTGGGCAGATACGCAGTATTTT.

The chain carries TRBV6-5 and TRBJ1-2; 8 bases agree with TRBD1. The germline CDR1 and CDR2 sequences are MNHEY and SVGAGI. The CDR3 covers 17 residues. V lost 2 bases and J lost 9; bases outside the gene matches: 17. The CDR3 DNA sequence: TGTGCCAGCAGTTACGGGGGACCTGGGACAGGAGTCGATAGCTACACCTTC. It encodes CASSYGGPGTGVDSYTF.

The DNA of the CDR3 is TGCGCCAGCAGCTTGGAGGACTACCCACAAGAGACCCAGTACTTC. Its translation: CASSLEDYPQETQYF. J is TRBJ2-5 and V is TRBV5-1; perhaps TRBD2 as D (6 bases). Trimming took off 0 bases at V and 2 bases at J, with 11 bases between the two ends. The CDR3 extends over 15 amino acids. Germline loops: CDR1 SGHRS, CDR2 YFSETQ.

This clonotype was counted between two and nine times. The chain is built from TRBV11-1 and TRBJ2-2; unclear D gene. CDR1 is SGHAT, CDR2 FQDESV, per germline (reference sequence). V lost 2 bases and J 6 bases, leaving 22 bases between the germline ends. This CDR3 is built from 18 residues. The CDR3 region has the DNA TGTGCCAGCAGCTTATATTCCAATGAGTCTAGTTTTGCCGGGGAGCTGTTTTTT. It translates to CASSLYSNESSFAGELFF. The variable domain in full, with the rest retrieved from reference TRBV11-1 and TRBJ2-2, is EAEVAQSPRYKITEKSQAVAFWCDPISGHATLYWYRQILGQGPELLVQFQDESVVDDSQLPKDRFSAERLKGVDSTLKIQPAELGDSAMYLCASSLYSNESSFAGELFFGEGSRLTVL.

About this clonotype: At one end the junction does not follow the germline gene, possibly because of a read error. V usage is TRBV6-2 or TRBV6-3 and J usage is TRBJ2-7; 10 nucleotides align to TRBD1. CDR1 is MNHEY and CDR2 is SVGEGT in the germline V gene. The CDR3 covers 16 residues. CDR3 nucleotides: TGTGCCAGCAGTTTTCCACCTGCCTCCGGGACAGGGGAAGTGGACTTC. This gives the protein CASSFPPASGTGEVDF.

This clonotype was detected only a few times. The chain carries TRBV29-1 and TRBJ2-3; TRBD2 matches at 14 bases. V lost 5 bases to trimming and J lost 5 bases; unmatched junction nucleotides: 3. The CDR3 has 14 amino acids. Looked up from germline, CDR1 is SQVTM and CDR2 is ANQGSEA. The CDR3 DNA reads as TGCAGCGTTTCCGGGACTAGCGGGAGAGATACGCAGTATTTT. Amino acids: CSVSGTSGRDTQYF.